This TCR beta chain is drawn from a study of blood T cell repertoires in COVID-19. About the research overall: Samples of COVID-19 (acute and convalescent) were obtained from the United States, Italy and Spain. Nucleic acid was either cDNA or gDNA, and it came from T cells, B-cell-depleted T cells, or PBMCs.

In the original workflow: The authors estimated nucleated cell counts from reference gene primer amplification. TCRdb's copy holds only in-frame clones and misses some; the assay was immunoSEQ multiplex PCR. For V, J and clone size, that table is used; D and trimming come from the DNA. The sample holds 130,000 or so clones, 80% to 90% seen once. The CDR3 has 11 residues. In germline, CDR1 is MDHEN, CDR2 SYDVKM. Trimming took 6 bases from V and 8 from J, leaving 10 bases between them. This rearrangement joins TRBV28 to TRBJ1-1, with D uncertain. The sequencing input was peripheral blood. This TCR was recovered from a man in his 70s with active or convalescent COVID-19. The DNA for the CDR3 is TGTGCCAGCAGAAGACGGAGGGAAGCTTTCTTT. Translated, it gives CASRRRREAFF.